The 26 T cell receptor beta chains below come from one sample, sequenced in a study of blood T cell repertoires in COVID-19. Generated by immunoSEQ multiplex PCR, the TCRdb table keeps only in-frame clones and is missing some. The sample lists 140,000 or so clones; less than 90% were seen once. The sample taken for sequencing was peripheral blood. These receptors all stem from a human donor with COVID-19, enrolled during active disease. The donor label of this sample is uncertain.

This clone was observed a few times. V usage is TRBV18 and J usage is TRBJ2-2; 8 bases are shared with TRBD2. This CDR3 has 14 residues. Trimming took 6 bases from V and 3 from J; bases not matched to a gene: 3. Germline assignment: CDR1 KGHSH and CDR2 LQKENI. The CDR3 protein is CASSTSGDTGELFF. The CDR3 nucleotides are TGTGCCAGCTCCACTAGCGGTGACACCGGGGAGCTGTTTTTT.

The chain has TRBV5-6 and TRBJ2-5; 10 bases fit TRBD1. Germline CDR1 SGHDT, CDR2 YYEEEE. With 2 bases clipped from V and 2 bases from J, the junction kept 15 bases outside the gene matches. The CDR3 has 19 residues. Here the CDR3 reads CASSFIPVVGTGVQETQYF. CDR3 sequence (DNA): TGTGCCAGCAGCTTCATCCCGGTGGTAGGGACAGGGGTACAAGAGACCCAGTACTTC.

This clone was recorded once. The CDR3 region is CASSYPDGYTF. CDR3 in DNA: TGTGCCAGCAGTTACCCCGATGGCTACACCTTC. The rearrangement uses TRBV6-2 or TRBV6-3 and TRBJ1-2; D remains unclear. The length of the CDR3 is 11 residues. The germline gives CDR1 MNHEY, CDR2 SVGEGT. Trimming cost V 2 bases and J 6 bases, with 4 bases left between them.

The chain recombines TRBV10-2 with TRBJ2-3; D possibly corresponds to TRBD1 (6 bases). Per the germline V gene, CDR1 is WSHSY and CDR2 is SAAADI. V shed 6 bases and J shed 3 bases, with 10 bases lying between them. CDR3 size: 13 residues. Written as DNA, the CDR3 is TGCGCCAGCAGCACAGACAGGACAGATACGCAGTATTTT. Its protein is CASSTDRTDTQYF.

This clone was counted a few times. This chain links TRBV4-2 with TRBJ2-1, with 14 nucleotides matching TRBD2. The length of the CDR3 is 16 residues. V gave up 0 bases and J gave up 8 bases; unmatched junction bases: 3. In germline, CDR1 is LGHNA, CDR2 YNFKEQ. In DNA, the CDR3 is TGTGCCAGCAGCCAAGACGAGGGACTAGCGGGGGATGAGCAGTTCTTC. Amino acids: CASSQDEGLAGDEQFF.

J is TRBJ2-7 and V is TRBV6-7, with unresolved D. TRBV6-7 is noted as an ORF with a role that remains uncertain. This CDR3 region has 14 residues. Trimming took 8 bases from V and 3 from J, leaving 17 bases between them. The CDR3 sequence: CASGITLGSYEQYF. The CDR3, as DNA: TGTGCCAGCGGTATAACTCTAGGAAGCTACGAGCAGTACTTC.

V gene TRBV7-2 combines with J gene TRBJ1-1, with TRBD1 as a possible D gene (6 bases). V lost 7 bases to trimming and J lost 5 bases, with 17 bases between them. CDR1 and CDR2 (germline): SGHTA, FQGNSA. This CDR3 is built from 14 residues. Here the CDR3 reads CASIQQGSETEAFF. CDR3 sequence (DNA): TGTGCCAGCATCCAACAGGGCTCAGAGACTGAAGCTTTCTTT.

To note about this clone: Different DNA sequences within this sample yield the same CDR3. CDR3 nucleotides: TGTGCCAGCAGTTACTCGTCCGGGGGCTCCTACGAGCAGTACTTC. Encoded protein: CASSYSSGGSYEQYF. The V and J genes are TRBV6-5 and TRBJ2-7, with D maybe TRBD2 (6 bases). Trimming took off 0 bases at V and 0 bases at J, with 9 bases between the two ends. Germline V CDR1 and CDR2: MNHEY, SVGAGI. The CDR3 has 15 residues.

This clone was picked up one time. The chain is built from TRBV29-1 and TRBJ1-2; D might be TRBD1 (6 bases). CDR1 and CDR2 (germline): SQVTM, ANQGSEA. The CDR3 covers 12 residues. V was cut by 3 bases and J by 4 bases, with 9 bases left in between. For the CDR3, the DNA is TGCAGCGTTGAGGGACAACTCTATGGCTACACCTTC. Its translation: CSVEGQLYGYTF.

The chain has TRBV7-2 and TRBJ2-5; 8 positions agree with TRBD1. Looked up from germline, CDR1 is SGHTA and CDR2 is FQGNSA. The CDR3 sequence is 15 residues long. Germline trimming cut 0 bases from V and 4 bases from J; bases unmatched to any gene: 4. The CDR3 reads CASSLATGDVETQYF. DNA for the CDR3: TGTGCCAGCAGCTTAGCGACAGGGGACGTAGAGACCCAGTACTTC.

V is TRBV3-1 (or the pseudogene TRBV3-2) and J is TRBJ1-6, with D unclear. V was clipped by 0 bases and J by 4 bases, with 4 bases between them. The CDR3 consists of 14 residues. Germline CDR1 reads LGHDT; CDR2 reads YNNKEL (reference sequence). CDR3 region: CASSQESYNSPLHF. As DNA, the CDR3 is TGTGCCAGCAGCCAAGAATCTTATAATTCACCCCTCCACTTT.

This clone was counted a single time. CDR3 loop: CAWSVREYSPLHF. The DNA for the CDR3 is TGTGCCTGGAGTGTACGGGAGTATTCACCCCTCCACTTT. This rearrangement joins TRBV30 to TRBJ1-6; D remains ambiguous. The length of the CDR3 is 13 residues. Germline V CDR1 and CDR2: GTSNPN, SVGIG (reference sequence). V dropped 0 bases and J dropped 8 bases, with 8 bases sitting between them.

CDR3 loop: CAISVNNEQFF. The CDR3 coding sequence is TGTGCCATCAGTGTAAACAATGAGCAGTTCTTC. The rearrangement links TRBV10-3 to TRBJ2-1; D gene unclear. Germline V gene sequence: CDR1 ENHRY, CDR2 SYGVKD. The CDR3 runs 11 residues. Trimming took off 4 bases at V and 5 bases at J, with 3 bases between the two ends.

This chain uses TRBV9 with TRBJ2-5; TRBD2 agrees at 12 bases. Germline values: CDR1 SGDLS, CDR2 YYNGEE. CDR3 length equals 18 residues. With V trimmed by 1 base and J by 9 bases, 16 bases remained unmatched. In DNA, the CDR3 is TGTGCCAGCAGCGTAACCCCTCGGGGACTAGCGGGTGAGGGGGCCCAGTACTTC. Encoded protein: CASSVTPRGLAGEGAQYF.

The rearrangement uses TRBV10-3 and TRBJ1-4; 8 nucleotides agree with TRBD1. The trim removed 6 bases at V and 11 bases at J, leaving 11 bases unmatched. This CDR3 has 14 residues. Germline V gives CDR1 ENHRY, CDR2 SYGVKD. The CDR3 loop reads CAIRDQGAINKLFF. The CDR3 nucleotides are TGTGCCATCAGAGACCAGGGGGCTATAAACAAACTGTTTTTT.

The chain links TRBV7-9 to TRBJ1-1, with 8 bases that match TRBD1. Germline V CDR1 and CDR2: SEHNR, FQNEAQ (reference sequence). This CDR3 comprises 14 residues. The V gene end was trimmed by 2 bases and the J gene end by 4 bases; junction bases not matched to a gene: 3. CDR3 in DNA: TGTGCCAGCAGCTTACCGGACAGGGCCACTGAAGCTTTCTTT. Residues: CASSLPDRATEAFF.

The rearrangement joins TRBV28 to TRBJ1-1; unclear D gene. The germline gives CDR1 MDHEN, CDR2 SYDVKM. This CDR3 has 14 amino acids. The ends were cut back, 4 bases at V and 1 base at J, with 10 bases in the middle. Here the CDR3 reads CASSSTVPNTEAFF. CDR3 bases: TGTGCCAGCAGTTCTACAGTCCCGAACACTGAAGCTTTCTTT.

This chain links TRBV10-3 with TRBJ2-7; a weak D match, TRBD1 (6 bases). The CDR3 has 14 amino acids. V was pared by 6 bases and J by 1 base, with 13 bases between. Germline-derived CDR1 and CDR2 are ENHRY and SYGVKD. CDR3 residues: CAISSRDKSYEQYF. The CDR3 DNA reads as TGTGCCATCAGCTCCCGGGACAAGTCCTACGAGCAGTACTTC.

The CDR3 protein is CASSSTPTGFKATEAFF. In nucleotides, the CDR3 is TGTGCCAGCAGCTCGACGCCAACAGGGTTTAAAGCCACTGAAGCTTTCTTT. The rearrangement uses TRBV11-2 and TRBJ1-1, with D maybe TRBD1 (6 bases). Germline lookup yields CDR1 SGHAT and CDR2 FQNNGV. The CDR3 is 17 residues long. V shed 4 bases and J shed 4 bases, with 22 bases lying between them. Combining the CDR3 with reference TRBV11-2 and TRBJ1-1 gives the whole variable domain EAGVAQSPRYKIIEKRQSVAFWCNPISGHATLYWYQQILGQGPKLLIQFQNNGVVDDSQLPKDRFSAERLKGVDSTLKIQPAKLEDSAVYLCASSSTPTGFKATEAFFGQGTRLTVV.

The genes are TRBV25-1 and TRBJ2-3; D remains ambiguous. CDR1 is MGHDK and CDR2 is SYGVNS in the germline V gene. Trimming removed 4 bases from V and 7 bases from J, with 12 bases in between. The CDR3 consists of 13 residues. The CDR3 reads CASSGPVKNTQYF. The CDR3 bases are TGTGCCAGCAGTGGTCCGGTAAAAAATACGCAGTATTTT. The full variable domain, its missing parts supplied by reference TRBV25-1 and TRBJ2-3, is EADIYQTPRYLVIGTGKKITLECSQTMGHDKMYWYQQDPGMELHLIHYSYGVNSTEKGDLSSESTVSRIRTEHFPLTLESARPSHTSQYLCASSGPVKNTQYFGPGTRLTVL.

The J gene is TRBJ2-1, the V gene TRBV5-1, with D hard to call. Germline V lookup: CDR1 SGHRS, CDR2 YFSETQ. The length of the CDR3 is 13 residues. Trimming stripped 2 bases from V and 3 bases from J, with 6 bases between. The CDR3 bases are TGCGCCAGCAGCTTCAACAGCTACAATGAGCAGTTCTTC. Its translation is CASSFNSYNEQFF.

The gene calls are TRBV29-1 and TRBJ2-7, with a weak D call TRBD2 (5 bases). The CDR3 consists of 15 residues. The germline gives CDR1 SQVTM, CDR2 ANQGSEA. V lost 4 bases to trimming and J lost 7 bases, with 23 bases between them. CDR3 residues: CSVVFGDSKPGEQYF. The CDR3 DNA follows: TGCAGCGTTGTGTTCGGCGATTCCAAGCCGGGGGAGCAGTACTTC.

The chain combines TRBV7-8 with TRBJ2-2; TRBD1 is a possible D gene (5 bases). CDR3 size: 16 residues. Trimming took off 8 bases at V and 2 bases at J, with 18 bases between the two ends. The germline gives CDR1 SGHVS, CDR2 FQNEAQ. The CDR3 DNA follows: TGTGCCAGCCCCCTACGTTCACAGGTTAACACCGGGGAGCTGTTTTTT. It encodes CASPLRSQVNTGELFF. Combining the CDR3 with reference TRBV7-8 and TRBJ2-2 gives the whole variable domain GAGVSQSPRYKVAKRGQDVALRCDPISGHVSLFWYQQALGQGPEFLTYFQNEAQLDKSGLPSDRFFAERPEGSVSTLKIQRTQQEDSAVYLCASPLRSQVNTGELFFGEGSRLTVL.

The V call is TRBV19, the J call TRBJ1-1; D is uncertain. The CDR3 is made up of 14 amino acids. Germline V gene sequence: CDR1 LNHDA, CDR2 SQIVND (reference sequence). V was trimmed by 7 bases and J by 0 bases, leaving 12 bases between them. CDR3 nucleotides: TGTGCCAGTACCCAGGATGGTATGAACACTGAAGCTTTCTTT. It is translated as CASTQDGMNTEAFF.

V and J are TRBV4-1 and TRBJ1-4; D gene unclear. The CDR3 covers 19 residues. V was cut by 4 bases and J by 4 bases, with 25 bases left in between. Germline assignment: CDR1 MGHRA and CDR2 YSYEKL. The CDR3 reads CASSPQVTFLDGINEKLFF. DNA for the CDR3: TGCGCCAGCAGCCCCCAGGTTACTTTCTTAGACGGTATTAATGAAAAACTGTTTTTT.

The DNA for the CDR3 is TGTGCCAGCAGCGGAGGAAAAACTAATGAAAAACTGTTTTTT. Amino acids: CASSGGKTNEKLFF. The chain carries TRBV9 and TRBJ1-4, with D hard to call. Trimming stripped 3 bases from V and 1 base from J, with 7 bases between. The CDR3 length is 14 residues. Germline values: CDR1 SGDLS, CDR2 YYNGEE.